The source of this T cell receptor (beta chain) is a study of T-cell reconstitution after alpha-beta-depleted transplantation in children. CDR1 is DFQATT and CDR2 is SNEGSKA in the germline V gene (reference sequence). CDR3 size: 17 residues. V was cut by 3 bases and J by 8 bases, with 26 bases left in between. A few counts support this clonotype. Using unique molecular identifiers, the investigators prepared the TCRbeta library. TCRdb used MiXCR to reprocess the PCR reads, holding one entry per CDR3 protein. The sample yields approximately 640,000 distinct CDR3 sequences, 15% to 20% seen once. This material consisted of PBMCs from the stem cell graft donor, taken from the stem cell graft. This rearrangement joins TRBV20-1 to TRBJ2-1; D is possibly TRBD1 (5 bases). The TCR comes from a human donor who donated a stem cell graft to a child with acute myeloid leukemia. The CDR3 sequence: CSASGATVSKVRHEQFF. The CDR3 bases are TGCAGTGCTAGTGGGGCCACCGTTAGCAAGGTTCGCCATGAGCAGTTCTTC.